The source of this TCR beta chain is a study of T cells in tuberculosis. In the study overall: CD1B tetramers identified T cells specific for mycobacterial lipid GMM. Findings and limits, study-wide: Smaller distances to GMM-specific TCRs suggested their expansion in active tuberculosis. Active tuberculosis cases were adults; controls were adolescents.

Clones were read by immunoSEQ multiplex PCR, and TCRdb kept only the in-frame ones, dropping some. The sample carries approximately 30,000 clones, approximately 90% recorded once. Comments on this clone: Its antigen remains unknown.

V was clipped by 0 bases and J by 0 bases, with 8 bases between them. Germline V gene lookup returns CDR1 MGHRA and CDR2 YSYEKL. This CDR3 is 16 amino acids long. This clonotype was obtained from a donor aged 10-30 years with latent tuberculosis or without tuberculosis infection. Some clones in this sample may be carry-over from other donors' samples. Material for sequencing was PBMCs. This rearrangement joins TRBV4-1 to TRBJ2-2, with D perhaps TRBD2 (5 bases). This chain's CDR3 is CASSQESGANTGELFF. The CDR3 DNA reads TGCGCCAGCAGCCAAGAGAGCGGTGCGAACACCGGGGAGCTGTTTTTT.